These 20 T cell receptor beta chains were sequenced from one sample in a study of T cell responses to AZD1222 COVID-19 vaccine. Libraries were prepared by immunoSEQ multiplex PCR; TCRdb keeps only in-frame clonotypes and omits some of them. In the table there are about 130,000 clones, about 92% of which are singletons. The sequencing here drew on peripheral blood, taken on day 0 of AZD1222 vaccination. The receptors originated from an adult in good health.

This chain connects TRBV5-1 to TRBJ1-6; possible D gene TRBD1, 5 bases. The ends were cut back, 3 bases at V and 5 bases at J, with 12 bases in the middle. Germline V lookup: CDR1 SGHRS, CDR2 YFSETQ. The CDR3 spans 15 residues. The CDR3 sequence is CASSSGTQDNSPLHF. The CDR3 DNA is TGCGCCAGCAGCTCCGGGACCCAAGATAATTCACCCCTCCACTTT.

The V gene is TRBV27, the J gene TRBJ2-5, with 11 bases that match TRBD2. V shed 1 base and J 1 base; nucleotides not matched to a gene: 5. The CDR3 covers 17 residues. CDR1 is MNHEY, CDR2 SMNVEV, per germline (reference sequence). In DNA, the CDR3 is TGTGCCAGCAGTTTATTGCTAGCGGGGGGACCCCAAGAGACCCAGTACTTC. Translated, it gives CASSLLLAGGPQETQYF.

This sequence joins TRBV9 and TRBJ2-2; 10 bases fit TRBD2. The V gene end was trimmed by 2 bases and the J gene end by 1 base; junction bases not matched to a gene: 2. This CDR3 is 16 amino acids long. Germline lookup yields CDR1 SGDLS and CDR2 YYNGEE. The CDR3: CASSVLAGVNTGELFF. The CDR3 bases are TGTGCCAGCAGCGTCCTAGCGGGGGTGAACACCGGGGAGCTGTTTTTT.

The chain recombines TRBV27 with TRBJ2-7; 9 bases line up with TRBD1. V gave up 6 bases and J gave up 4 bases; unmatched junction bases: 7. This CDR3 has 14 amino acids. Germline assignment: CDR1 MNHEY and CDR2 SMNVEV (reference sequence). CDR3 DNA sequence: TGTGCCAGCAGGCTCCGAGACAGGGGGTACGAGCAGTACTTC. It specifies CASRLRDRGYEQYF.

V gene TRBV15 combines with J gene TRBJ2-7; TRBD2 agrees at 7 bases. V shed 4 bases, J shed 0 bases, and the junction held 9 bases outside the gene matches. In germline, CDR1 is LNHNV, CDR2 YYDKDF (reference sequence). This CDR3 spans 16 amino acids. CDR3 protein: CATSTTSAGYSYEQYF. Written as DNA, the CDR3 is TGTGCCACCAGCACCACCTCAGCGGGGTACTCCTACGAGCAGTACTTC.

This clone appeared a few times. This chain links TRBV5-1 with TRBJ2-7; D unclear. Germline-derived CDR1 and CDR2 are SGHRS and YFSETQ. The CDR3 spans 14 residues. V was pared by 4 bases and J by 0 bases, with 11 bases between. The CDR3 region is CASSALGSSYEQYF. CDR3 nucleotides: TGCGCCAGCAGCGCCCTGGGATCCTCCTACGAGCAGTACTTC.

As regards this clone: Other nucleotide sequences in the sample specify the same CDR3. The V call is TRBV19, the J call TRBJ2-7; TRBD1 agrees at 8 bases. Germline-derived CDR1 and CDR2 are LNHDA and SQIVND (reference sequence). The V and J ends lost 3 bases and 4 bases, in that order; junction bases with no gene match: 5. The CDR3 runs to 14 residues. DNA of the CDR3: TGTGCCAGTAGTATTGGACAGGGAATTTACGAGCAGTACTTC. Translating it yields CASSIGQGIYEQYF.

The chain uses TRBV10-1 and TRBJ2-1; 7 bases line up with TRBD1. V shed 0 bases and J 0 bases; nucleotides not matched to a gene: 8. This CDR3 is 18 amino acids long. Per germline, CDR1 WNHNN and CDR2 SYGVQD (reference sequence). The DNA for the CDR3 is TGCGCCAGCAGTGAGTCGTATACTGGGACAGCCTCCTACAATGAGCAGTTCTTC. It translates to CASSESYTGTASYNEQFF.

V and J are TRBV19 and TRBJ2-2; 10 bases agree with TRBD1. CDR1 is LNHDA, CDR2 SQIVND, per germline (reference sequence). This CDR3 has 15 residues. J gave up 3 bases and V 5 bases, and 3 bases lay outside the gene matches. The CDR3 nucleotides are TGTGCCAGTAGTTCCGACAGGGGGCACACCGGGGAGCTGTTTTTT. Protein: CASSSDRGHTGELFF.

This chain connects TRBV28 to TRBJ2-7; no clear D gene. V gave up 6 bases and J gave up 0 bases, with 12 bases separating them. This CDR3 contains 14 residues. Germline V gives CDR1 MDHEN, CDR2 SYDVKM. CDR3 residues: CASRPSIFSYEQYF. In DNA form, the CDR3 reads TGTGCCAGCAGACCAAGCATTTTCTCCTACGAGCAGTACTTC.

The J gene is TRBJ1-1, the V gene TRBV18, with TRBD1 as a possible D gene (6 bases). CDR1 is KGHSH and CDR2 is LQKENI in the germline V gene. The CDR3 sequence is 15 residues long. V was clipped by 1 base and J by 0 bases, with 9 bases between them. The CDR3: CASSPLSGVNTEAFF. CDR3 nucleotides: TGTGCCAGCTCACCACTTTCAGGGGTGAACACTGAAGCTTTCTTT. Full variable domain (missing parts from reference TRBV18 and TRBJ1-1): NAGVMQNPRHLVRRRGQEARLRCSPMKGHSHVYWYRQLPEEGLKFMVYLQKENIIDESGMPKERFSAEFPKEGPSILRIQQVVRGDSAAYFCASSPLSGVNTEAFFGQGTRLTVV.

The chain employs TRBV6-5 and TRBJ1-1; D remains ambiguous. The germline V gene encodes CDR1 MNHEY and CDR2 SVGAGI. The CDR3 covers 14 residues. V was pared by 7 bases and J by 4 bases, with 16 bases between. Here the CDR3 DNA reads TGTGCCAGCACCCCACCGGGGTACCCCACTGAAGCTTTCTTT. Translating it yields CASTPPGYPTEAFF.

This chain's CDR3 is CASSQELAGGFRDTQYF. CDR3 nucleotides: TGCGCCAGCAGCCAAGAATTAGCGGGGGGGTTCAGAGATACGCAGTATTTT. The gene calls are TRBV4-3 and TRBJ2-3; TRBD2 aligns across 11 bases. V lost 0 bases to trimming and J lost 5 bases; unmatched junction nucleotides: 7. The length of the CDR3 is 17 residues. CDR1 is LGHNA and CDR2 is YSLEER in the germline V gene.

The V call is TRBV27, the J call TRBJ1-1; D is possibly TRBD1 (5 bases). This CDR3 contains 15 residues. Per the germline V gene, CDR1 is MNHEY and CDR2 is SMNVEV (reference sequence). Trimming shortened V by 0 bases and J by 1 base, and 9 bases separated the two germline ends. The CDR3 region has the DNA TGTGCCAGCAGTTTATCGGGGGTGGGGAACACTGAAGCTTTCTTT. Protein sequence: CASSLSGVGNTEAFF.

The rearrangement links TRBV29-1 to TRBJ1-6; no clear D. Germline loops: CDR1 SQVTM, CDR2 ANQGSEA. The CDR3 covers 13 residues. V was clipped by 4 bases and J by 3 bases, with 7 bases between them. CDR3 sequence: CSVAPSYNSPLHF. The CDR3 DNA reads as TGCAGCGTTGCCCCCAGCTATAATTCACCCCTCCACTTT.

V usage is TRBV6-2 or TRBV6-3 and J usage is TRBJ2-1; 10 bases fit TRBD2. V trimming: 6 bases; J trimming: 4 bases; junction bases outside the gene matches: 6. This CDR3 has 15 residues. Germline loops: CDR1 MNHEY, CDR2 SVGEGT. CDR3 residues: CASSRPAGGYNEQFF. CDR3 nucleotide sequence: TGTGCCAGCAGCCGACCAGCGGGGGGGTACAATGAGCAGTTCTTC.

A single count supports this clone. The rearrangement uses TRBV7-9 and TRBJ1-5; 9 nucleotides line up with TRBD1. Unmatched junction bases numbered 6, after V lost 1 base and J lost 2 bases. Germline V gene sequence: CDR1 SEHNR, CDR2 FQNEAQ (reference sequence). CDR3 length: 17 amino acids. For the CDR3, the DNA is TGTGCCAGCAGCTTAGGGGACAGGGAATGGGGCAATCAGCCCCAGCATTTT. This encodes CASSLGDREWGNQPQHF. Variable domain in full (rest from reference TRBV7-9 and TRBJ1-5): DTGVSQNPRHKITKRGQNVTFRCDPISEHNRLYWYRQTLGQGPEFLTYFQNEAQLEKSRLLSDRFSAERPKGSFSTLEIQRTEQGDSAMYLCASSLGDREWGNQPQHFGDGTRLSIL.

V gene TRBV7-2 combines with J gene TRBJ1-6, with D unclear. V lost 2 bases and J 5 bases, leaving 4 bases between the germline ends. Germline values: CDR1 SGHTA, CDR2 FQGNSA. The CDR3 spans 13 residues. CDR3 protein: CASSLRNNSPLHF. As DNA, the CDR3 is TGTGCCAGCAGCTTAAGGAATAATTCACCCCTCCACTTT.

The chain couples TRBV19 to TRBJ2-1; D is undetermined. The CDR3 spans 15 residues. The germline CDR1 and CDR2 sequences are LNHDA and SQIVND (reference sequence). V lost 1 base and J 3 bases, leaving 10 bases between the germline ends. The CDR3 DNA reads TGTGCCAGTAGTATAGTTCCGGGCCGCTACAATGAGCAGTTCTTC. Translated: CASSIVPGRYNEQFF.

The chain couples TRBV12-3 or TRBV12-4 to TRBJ2-2; a weak D match, TRBD1 (5 bases). V lost 6 bases and J 5 bases, leaving 10 bases between the germline ends. This CDR3 has 13 amino acids. CDR3 in amino acids: CASSPHRTGELFF. CDR3 in DNA: TGTGCCAGCAGCCCGCACAGGACCGGGGAGCTGTTTTTT.